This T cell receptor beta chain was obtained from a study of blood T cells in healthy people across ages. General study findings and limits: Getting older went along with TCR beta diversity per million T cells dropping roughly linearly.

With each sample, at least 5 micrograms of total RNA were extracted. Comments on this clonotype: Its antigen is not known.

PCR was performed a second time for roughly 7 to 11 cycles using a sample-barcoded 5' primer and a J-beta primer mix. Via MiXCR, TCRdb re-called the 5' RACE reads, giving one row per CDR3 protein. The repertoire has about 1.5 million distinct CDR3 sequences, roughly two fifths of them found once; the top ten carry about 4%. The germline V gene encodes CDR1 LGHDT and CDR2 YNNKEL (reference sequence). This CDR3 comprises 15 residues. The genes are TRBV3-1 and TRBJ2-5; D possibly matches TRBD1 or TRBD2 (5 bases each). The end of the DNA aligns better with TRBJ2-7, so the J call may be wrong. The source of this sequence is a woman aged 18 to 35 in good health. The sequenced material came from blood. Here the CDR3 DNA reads TGTGCCAGCAGCCAAGGACCGGGACCGAACTACGAGCAGTACTTC. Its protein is CASSQGPGPNYEQYF.